This T cell receptor beta chain stems from a study of human T cells and chemical hapten exposure (dated by TCRdb to about 2021). For context, the study as a whole: For sensitization, 2% DPC in acetone was applied to a 2 cm by 2 cm area of upper inner arm skin. Patch testing on the upper back used Finn chambers containing 0.01% DPC, with scoring done after 6 days according to International Contact Dermatitis Research Group standards. This study followed changes in the peripheral blood TCR repertoire in vivo during primary and secondary sensitization of alopecia patients to the hapten diphenylcyclopropenone (DPC). Patients additionally received weekly therapeutic DPC doses to the scalp throughout the approximately 22-week study period. Alopecia areata with under or over 50% scalp involvement, alopecia totalis and alopecia universalis were represented in the patient cohort, which was mostly female. Blood samples were taken from patients before sensitization (week 0) and then at 2, 6 and about 24 weeks after DPC sensitization. Libraries were combined into a pool for sequencing, and differences in TCR yield between samples came mainly from small differences in library volumes within the pool. Under 30 alopecia patients gave blood for TCR sequencing at one to four time points (pre-sensitization, 2, 6 and 24 weeks).

Points the paper makes about the study in general: Alopecia, a presumed autoimmune disease, was present in all patients, so the immune response of the patients might differ from that of healthy individuals. Compared with pre-sensitization or healthy control sets, expanded TCRs formed significantly more large CDR3 similarity clusters, which is consistent with antigen-driven responses. Patch test score correlated positively with the number of PT1 expanded TCRs, reaching significance at thresholds 8, 16 and 32 but not at 4. Repeated subsampling changed both the strength of the expansion versus patch-test correlation and the threshold at which that correlation became significant. The number of TCRs above 1 in 1000 frequency did not change with DPC sensitization; there was no evidence of global repertoire structure alterations.

Ends trimmed: V by 5 bases, J by 5 bases; bases unmatched to a gene: 9. Counted from cysteine to phenylalanine, this CDR3 has 15 amino acids. Of the read, only the CDR3 DNA is kept; its 45 bases are in frame from base 1. The germline V gene (reference sequence) yields LNHDA for CDR1 and SQIVND for CDR2. The time point label on this specimen signifies: patch test 1, 2 weeks after DPC sensitization. This sample's treatment or condition label indicates: therapeutic diphenylcyclopropenone sensitization with weekly scalp DPC. At every patch-test visit, the blood draw took place before the patch test was put on. Patients were eligible if aged 18 to 70, diagnosed with alopecia and judged suitable for DPC therapy, and pregnant patients were excluded. Total RNA was isolated from unfractionated whole blood collected in Tempus Blood RNA tubes. In this sample, this clonotype turned up a few times. It lacks a known antigen. No much larger clone is present one base from it, and per-base qualities are unavailable.

Library preparation was by RACE. TCRdb records NextSeq 500 as the sequencer. During library preparation, unique molecular identifiers were attached to individual cDNA molecules so that TCRs could be counted in a quantitative, reproducible way. Both TCR alpha and TCR beta chains were sequenced from each blood RNA sample. The original methods were these. Samples had a median of 95,638 TCRs, with a range from roughly 23,224 to 700,000. V, J and CDR3 annotation of the TCR reads was carried out using the Decombinator software suite. To make PS versus PT1 abundance plots, every sample was subsampled to the same number of TCRs (28,000). Expanded TCRs were defined as absent before sensitization and observed at least eight times at the 2-week time point. TCRdb took the public reads, trimmed them with fastp at Q25, ran MiXCR for clone calling and kept in-frame beta chains. Rows are combined by CDR3 protein, so each entry shows the most common genes and DNA. The V and J calls and clone size come from TCRdb's table, not from the authors' own analysis. The sample records around 75,000 distinct CDR3 sequences, approximately 10% of which are singletons. Of the sample, roughly 4% falls within the top ten clones.

The chain employs TRBV19 and TRBJ1-5; TRBD1 lines up with 7 middle nucleotides. Specimen: whole blood, collected in connection with sensitization to the hapten diphenylcyclopropenone (DPC). The sequence was collected from a woman in her fifties or sixties with alopecia areata. Some clones in this sample may be carry-over from other donors' samples. The sequenced DNA: TGTGCCAGTAGTCCCCCCGACAGGGTTCATCAGCCCCAGCATTTT. Its translation is CASSPPDRVHQPQHF.